The present TCR beta chain was sequenced within a study of cytomegalovirus exposure and HLA in healthy donors. Findings and caveats of the study: Only CMV serostatus was available as immune exposure information.

Regarding this clone: What it recognizes is unknown.

The primer mix had 60 Vbeta and 13 Jbeta primers. The protocol was immunoSEQ multiplex PCR, while the TCRdb copy is restricted to in-frame clones and leaves out a portion. The sample gives under 200,000 clones, about three quarters of which show up once; about 0.8% is in the top ten. The CDR3 consists of 15 residues. Per the germline V gene, CDR1 is SEHNR and CDR2 is FQNEAQ (reference sequence). V lost 0 bases to trimming and J lost 6 bases; unmatched junction nucleotides: 8. This receptor was obtained from a female donor in good health and CMV-seronegative. The chain couples TRBV7-9 to TRBJ2-7, with 7 bases lining up with TRBD1. Sample: PBMCs. Here the CDR3 DNA reads TGTGCCAGCAGCTTAGCAGGGGGCGGTCAAGTCGAGCAGTACTTC. It yields the protein CASSLAGGGQVEQYF.